The 7 T cell receptor beta chains given below trace back to one sample, sequenced in a study of cytomegalovirus exposure and HLA in healthy donors. It was with 60 Vbeta and 13 Jbeta primers that the PCR ran. Assay used: immunoSEQ multiplex PCR; TCRdb lists only in-frame clones, some missing. The repertoire holds 70,000 to 100,000 clones, with 67% as singletons. The material sequenced was PBMCs. These receptors all stem from a woman in her forties or fifties in good health and CMV-seropositive.

This clone has a handful of counts. The chain joins TRBV11-2 to TRBJ1-1; weak D call: TRBD1 (6 bases). Germline V gives CDR1 SGHAT, CDR2 FQNNGV. There are 14 residues in the CDR3. Trimming cost V 1 base and J 1 base, with 7 bases left between them. The CDR3 DNA is TGTGCCAGCAGCTTAGTAGGGGGGAACACTGAAGCTTTCTTT. As protein: CASSLVGGNTEAFF. Drawing the rest from reference TRBV11-2 and TRBJ1-1, the complete variable domain is EAGVAQSPRYKIIEKRQSVAFWCNPISGHATLYWYQQILGQGPKLLIQFQNNGVVDDSQLPKDRFSAERLKGVDSTLKIQPAKLEDSAVYLCASSLVGGNTEAFFGQGTRLTVV.

The chain is built from TRBV5-6 and TRBJ2-7, with D possibly matching TRBD1 (6 bases). The ends were cut back, 4 bases at V and 3 bases at J, with 20 bases in the middle. The germline V gene encodes CDR1 SGHDT and CDR2 YYEEEE. This CDR3 contains 16 residues. The CDR3 loop reads CASSPTPSRDIYEQYF. DNA for the CDR3: TGTGCCAGCAGCCCGACCCCAAGCCGGGACATCTACGAGCAGTACTTC.

The chain links TRBV5-1 to TRBJ1-6; a possible D gene is TRBD1 (5 bases). V was shortened by 4 bases and J by 6 bases, with 11 bases between the two germline ends. CDR3 length equals 14 residues. The germline V gene encodes CDR1 SGHRS and CDR2 YFSETQ. CDR3: CASSPGMFNSPLHF. In DNA, the CDR3 is TGCGCCAGCAGCCCAGGGATGTTTAATTCACCCCTCCACTTT.

The chain joins TRBV7-9 to TRBJ1-1; the D gene is possibly TRBD1 (6 bases). Per germline, CDR1 SEHNR and CDR2 FQNEAQ (reference sequence). This CDR3 region has 15 residues. V lost 2 bases, J lost 1 base, and 11 bases lay in between. The CDR3 here is CASSLLGGGNTEAFF. The CDR3 nucleotides read TGTGCCAGCAGCTTATTGGGAGGGGGGAACACTGAAGCTTTCTTT.

This clone came up once. The rearrangement uses TRBV6-1 and TRBJ2-2; no clear D. CDR1 and CDR2 from the germline V gene are MNHNS and SASEGT. This CDR3 is 10 amino acids long. V lost 8 bases to trimming and J lost 6 bases, with 4 bases between them. The CDR3 DNA reads as TGTGCCAGCTTAGCCGGGGAGCTGTTTTTT. It is translated as CASLAGELFF.

The CDR3 DNA is TGTGCCTGGAGCCGAGGTGAGGTCGAGCAGTACGTC. It codes for CAWSRGEVEQYV. The chain links TRBV30 to TRBJ2-7; no clear D gene. Germline CDR1 reads GTSNPN; CDR2 reads SVGIG (reference sequence). V was trimmed by 3 bases and J by 6 bases, leaving 12 bases between them. The CDR3 is made up of 12 amino acids.

This chain joins TRBV7-6 and TRBJ2-5; D is unresolved. Looked up from germline, CDR1 is SGHVS and CDR2 is FNYEAQ. V lost 0 bases and J lost 4, with 6 bases in between. This CDR3 contains 13 residues. The CDR3 protein is CASSLAQRETQYF. DNA for the CDR3: TGTGCCAGCAGCTTAGCGCAGCGAGAGACCCAGTACTTC.